This entry concerns a single T cell receptor beta chain. Its matching antigen is unknown. The data are from a study of early T cells in non-severe SARS-CoV-2 infection. Study as a whole: Unsorted whole-blood RNA was sequenced in bulk, leaving chains unpaired. General study results and limits: Using VDJdb, the matching emphasized anti-spike CD8 responses while missing private and CD4 specificities.

Unique molecular identifiers (one per individual cDNA molecule) were attached. In TCRdb, the 5' RACE reads were re-called with MiXCR into one record per CDR3 protein. The sample lists 95,000 to 110,000 distinct CDR3 sequences, roughly 11% seen once, with approximately 6.9% in the top ten. Looked up from germline, CDR1 is SQVTM and CDR2 is ANQGSEA. V shed 8 bases and J 12 bases; nucleotides not matched to a gene: 23. CDR3 length: 15 residues. The sequence was collected from an adult who was a healthcare worker with PCR-confirmed SARS-CoV-2 infection or an uninfected control (not recorded which). Sequenced sample: whole blood. This chain links TRBV29-1 with TRBJ2-3; 7 bases are a match to TRBD2. CDR3 nucleotide sequence: TGCAGCATCGGACTAGTTTTCCCCCGGGACGATCCCCAGTATTTT. It yields the protein CSIGLVFPRDDPQYF.